Reported below is one T cell receptor (beta chain). Its antigen is currently unknown. This sample is drawn from a study of CD8+CD57+ T cells in acquired aplastic anemia. Overall study: The average for DNA from sorted CD4+ and CD8+ cells was 3.2 ug. Whole-study findings and limits: The study found no significant CD8+ Simpson's diversity difference between patients and controls.

Patients chosen for sequencing had shown CD8+CD57+ cell expansion by flow cytometry. The CDR3 loop spans 14 amino acids. CDR1 is SNHLY and CDR2 is FYNNEI in the germline V gene. Trimming removed 5 bases at V and 5 bases at J, with 15 bases between. TCR beta VDJ and CDR3 profiles were obtained from a genomic DNA template. TCRdb recomputed calls from the reads with MiXCR, one row per CDR3 protein. This sample has roughly 80,000 distinct CDR3 sequences, with roughly two thirds found just once. The source is a human donor with aplastic anemia. The sequenced sample consisted of sorted CD4+, CD8+, or CD8+CD57+ T cells (not recorded which) from PBMCs. The chain carries TRBV2 and TRBJ1-1, with D tentatively TRBD1 (6 bases). The CDR3 loop is CASSLRGGWTEAFF. The CDR3 coding sequence is TGTGCCAGCAGTCTTCGAGGGGGTTGGACTGAAGCTTTCTTT.